The sample holds a few counts of the clone carrying this T cell receptor (beta chain). The antigen is not known. The sample comes from a study of cytomegalovirus exposure and HLA in healthy donors. Study results and caveats: HLA alleles showed associations with around 15,000 TCR beta sequences in a later analysis, at a 0.05 false discovery rate. There were a few CMV-associated chains whose specificity for CMV antigens was confirmed in vitro.

The PCR used 60 Vbeta and 13 Jbeta primers. The repertoire was sequenced with immunoSEQ multiplex PCR; TCRdb's copy has only in-frame clones and lacks some. The profile covers fewer than 200,000 clones, with 70% to 85% appearing a single time and roughly 1.9% taken by the ten largest. The specimen was PBMCs. This TCR came from a man aged 35 to 55 in good health and CMV-seronegative.

CDR3 in amino acids: CASSAHNREPGGPKKTQYF. The CDR3, as DNA: TGTGCCAGCAGTGCGCACAACAGGGAACCGGGAGGGCCTAAGAAGACCCAGTACTTC. The chain carries TRBV6-4 and TRBJ2-5; 8 bases are a match to TRBD2. The germline gives CDR1 MRHNA, CDR2 SNTAGT. Unmatched junction bases numbered 22, after V lost 4 bases and J lost 6 bases. This CDR3 is built from 19 residues.